What follows are 21 T cell receptor beta chains derived from one specimen sequenced in a study of blood T cell dynamics during melanoma immunotherapy. Time point: week 3, after first cycle of checkpoint inhibitor. The assay was immunoSEQ multiplex PCR, and TCRdb's table has in-frame clones only and misses some. Of nearly 7,000 clones detected, about 85% appear once; the ten largest clones hold 30% to 35%. The sample was blood, taken from a patient treated with checkpoint blockade. These receptor sequences come from a human donor with melanoma. Some clones in this sample may be carry-over from other donors' samples.

Points on this clone: At one boundary the junction diverges from the germline segment, which might be a read error. J is TRBJ2-5 and V is TRBV20-1; D remains ambiguous. The CDR3 is 11 amino acids. Germline V gives CDR1 DFQATT, CDR2 SNEGSKA (reference sequence). The CDR3 reads CSAYEAEARHF. CDR3 DNA: TGCAGTGCATACGAGGCAGAGGCCCGACACTTC.

The rearrangement links TRBV7-6 to TRBJ1-2, with 7 bases aligning to TRBD1. V shed 0 bases, J shed 6 bases, and the junction held 7 bases outside the gene matches. Germline CDR1 is SGHVS and CDR2 is FNYEAQ. This CDR3 is built from 15 residues. This chain's CDR3 is CASSLAQGGPNGYTF. The CDR3 DNA sequence: TGTGCCAGCAGCTTAGCGCAGGGGGGCCCTAATGGCTACACCTTC.

CDR3 sequence: CASSLTSGGVAKNIQYF. DNA for the CDR3: TGCGCCAGCAGCTTGACTAGCGGGGGGGTAGCCAAAAACATTCAGTACTTC. The chain combines TRBV5-1 with TRBJ2-4, with TRBD2 matching over 13 bases. Per the germline V gene, CDR1 is SGHRS and CDR2 is YFSETQ. This CDR3 is 17 amino acids long. V lost 1 base to trimming and J lost 0 bases; unmatched junction nucleotides: 1.

This clone has a single count. The CDR3, as DNA: TGTGCCAGCAGACCCGGACAGGTCCCGGCCGGCTACACCTTC. The encoded protein is CASRPGQVPAGYTF. The chain carries TRBV6-5 and TRBJ1-2; 7 bases are a match to TRBD1. J lost 8 bases, V lost 6 bases, and 12 bases had no gene match. The CDR3 is 14 residues long. Per germline, CDR1 MNHEY and CDR2 SVGAGI.

The CDR3 loop reads CASSFLPAGINTGELFF. DNA of the CDR3: TGTGCCAGCAGCTTTCTTCCTGCAGGGATCAACACCGGGGAGCTGTTTTTT. The chain carries TRBV11-1 and TRBJ2-2, with a weak D call TRBD1 (5 bases). Deletions cut 3 bases from V and 2 bases from J, with 16 bases between. This CDR3 has 17 amino acids. The germline V gene has CDR1 SGHAT and CDR2 FQDESV (reference sequence). Full variable domain (missing parts from reference TRBV11-1 and TRBJ2-2): EAEVAQSPRYKITEKSQAVAFWCDPISGHATLYWYRQILGQGPELLVQFQDESVVDDSQLPKDRFSAERLKGVDSTLKIQPAELGDSAMYLCASSFLPAGINTGELFFGEGSRLTVL.

The chain couples TRBV28 to TRBJ2-7; TRBD2 agrees at 9 bases. Germline CDR1 is MDHEN and CDR2 is SYDVKM. The CDR3 has 14 amino acids. Trimming removed 9 bases from V and 3 bases from J; junction bases left unmatched: 9. The CDR3 nucleotides read TGTGCCAGTGGGGAGCCTAGCGGGATCTACGAGCAGTACTTC. This translates into CASGEPSGIYEQYF.

This rearrangement joins TRBV18 to TRBJ2-7; D call uncertain. This CDR3 spans 15 amino acids. V was trimmed by 2 bases and J by 6 bases, leaving 17 bases between them. Germline V gene data show CDR1 as KGHSH and CDR2 as LQKENI. CDR3: CASSPNKGDSSEQYF. CDR3 nucleotide sequence: TGTGCCAGCTCACCAAATAAGGGTGACTCGTCCGAGCAGTACTTC.

CDR3 sequence (DNA): TGTGCCAGCAACATGATGTTCGGGCGCGATACTGAAGCTTTCTTT. It is translated as CASNMMFGRDTEAFF. The J gene is TRBJ1-1, the V gene TRBV6-1; no firm D call. Germline V gene lookup returns CDR1 MNHNS and CDR2 SASEGT. V dropped 7 bases and J dropped 5 bases, with 20 bases sitting between them. This CDR3 is 15 amino acids long.

This clone was counted once. The chain is built from TRBV5-1 and TRBJ2-7; D gene ambiguous. The CDR3 sequence is 12 residues long. Germline V gene data show CDR1 as SGHRS and CDR2 as YFSETQ. V dropped 5 bases and J dropped 4 bases, with 10 bases sitting between them. The CDR3 spells CASRIEEYEQYF. Written as DNA, the CDR3 is TGCGCCAGCAGAATAGAGGAGTACGAGCAGTACTTC.

The V gene is TRBV5-5, the J gene TRBJ1-3; the D gene is possibly TRBD1 (5 bases). The CDR3 is 13 amino acids. V lost 3 bases and J 4 bases, leaving 8 bases between the germline ends. CDR1 SGHKS and CDR2 YYEKEE come from the germline V gene (reference sequence). The chain's CDR3 is CASSWRTGNTIYF. Here the CDR3 DNA reads TGTGCCAGCAGCTGGAGGACAGGAAACACCATATATTTT.

This clone is labeled large. The J gene is TRBJ1-2, the V gene TRBV15, with D perhaps TRBD1 (5 bases). V was shortened by 0 bases and J by 6 bases, with 17 bases between the two germline ends. Looked up from germline, CDR1 is LNHNV and CDR2 is YYDKDF (reference sequence). This CDR3 is 16 amino acids long. CDR3 loop: CATSRDRGGRLDGYTF. The CDR3 coding sequence is TGTGCCACCAGCAGAGATCGGGGCGGGCGGTTGGATGGCTACACCTTC.

This clone occurred a few times. The CDR3 loop reads CASRVGFTEAFF. CDR3 in DNA: TGTGCCAGCAGGGTAGGGTTCACTGAAGCTTTCTTT. This chain uses TRBV5-8 with TRBJ1-1; D remains unclear. The CDR3 loop spans 12 amino acids. V was clipped by 5 bases and J by 4 bases, with 9 bases between them. Germline-derived CDR1 and CDR2 are SGHTS and YDEGEE.

The V and J genes are TRBV7-6 and TRBJ2-2; D may correspond to TRBD1 or TRBD2 (5 bases each). Looked up from germline, CDR1 is SGHVS and CDR2 is FNYEAQ. The germline V and J ends were trimmed by 5 bases and 4 bases, with 23 bases remaining between them. The CDR3 is 18 residues long. Written as DNA, the CDR3 is TGTGCCAGCAGCCGAAATAATTTTGGACCGGGACGCACCGGGGAGCTGTTTTTT. Translation gives CASSRNNFGPGRTGELFF.

The sample holds one count of this clone. This chain uses TRBV21-1 with TRBJ1-4. TRBV21-1 has pseudogene status. CDR3 length: 15 residues. The CDR3 nucleotides are TGTGCCAGCAGCAAAACCCGCGGTTTCCGGGTAAAACTGTTTTTT. Its protein product is CASSKTRGFRVKLFF.

The V gene is TRBV6-5, the J gene TRBJ2-1; 7 nucleotides line up with TRBD1. V dropped 8 bases and J dropped 7; count of bases not matched to a gene: 5. The V gene's germline CDR1 is MNHEY and CDR2 SVGAGI. The length of the CDR3 is 12 residues. The CDR3 loop is CASGRGWNEQFF. CDR3 coding DNA: TGTGCCAGCGGCAGGGGGTGGAATGAGCAGTTCTTC.

Only one count was recorded for this clone. The gene calls are TRBV4-3 and TRBJ1-6, with D possibly being TRBD1 (6 bases). Germline CDR1 is LGHNA and CDR2 is YSLEER. The CDR3 consists of 16 residues. Trimming left V 0 bases short and J 7 bases short, with 13 bases between. The CDR3 bases are TGCGCCAGCAGCCAAGATCCCCAGGGGTGGAATTCACCCCTCCACTTT. This sequence encodes CASSQDPQGWNSPLHF.

This clone has a handful of counts. The chain has TRBV4-3 and TRBJ1-2, with a possible D match to TRBD1 (6 bases). Germline CDR1 LGHNA, CDR2 YSLEER. This CDR3 contains 14 residues. Deletions cut 0 bases from V and 4 bases from J, with 9 bases between. CDR3 nucleotide sequence: TGCGCCAGCAGCCAAGATCCGGGGGCCTATGGCTACACCTTC. Translating it yields CASSQDPGAYGYTF.

The V and J genes are TRBV4-1 and TRBJ1-2; 8 bases map to TRBD1. The length of the CDR3 is 15 residues. The J segment lost 4 bases and the V segment lost 0 bases, leaving 4 bases of the junction unmatched. Germline CDR1 MGHRA, CDR2 YSYEKL. CDR3 amino acids: CASSQDAGGSYGYTF. The CDR3 DNA sequence: TGCGCCAGCAGCCAAGATGCAGGGGGCTCCTATGGCTACACCTTC.

This clone was found once. The chain carries TRBV6-1 and TRBJ2-4; either TRBD1 or TRBD2 may fit D (5 bases each). Between the trimmed V and J ends, which lost 10 bases and 2 bases, there was a span of 15 bases. The CDR3 loop spans 14 amino acids. Per germline, CDR1 MNHNS and CDR2 SASEGT. CDR3 protein: CATTPGTTKNIQYF. Written as DNA, the CDR3 is TGTGCCACCACCCCCGGGACGACCAAAAACATTCAGTACTTC.

The rearrangement joins TRBV5-1 to TRBJ1-3; D unclear. The ends were cut back, 1 base at V and 0 bases at J, with 11 bases in the middle. The CDR3 is 16 amino acids. Germline V CDR1 and CDR2: SGHRS, YFSETQ. CDR3 DNA sequence: TGCGCCAGCAGCTTGATGACACAGAACTCTGGAAACACCATATATTTT. Its protein product is CASSLMTQNSGNTIYF.

The chain has TRBV25-1 and TRBJ2-3; tentatively, D is TRBD1 (6 bases). Germline V gives CDR1 MGHDK, CDR2 SYGVNS. V was shortened by 1 base and J by 2 bases, with 19 bases between the two germline ends. There are 18 residues in the CDR3. CDR3 region: CASSESGWGAGDTDTQYF. The DNA for the CDR3 is TGTGCCAGCAGTGAATCCGGCTGGGGTGCAGGGGACACAGATACGCAGTATTTT.